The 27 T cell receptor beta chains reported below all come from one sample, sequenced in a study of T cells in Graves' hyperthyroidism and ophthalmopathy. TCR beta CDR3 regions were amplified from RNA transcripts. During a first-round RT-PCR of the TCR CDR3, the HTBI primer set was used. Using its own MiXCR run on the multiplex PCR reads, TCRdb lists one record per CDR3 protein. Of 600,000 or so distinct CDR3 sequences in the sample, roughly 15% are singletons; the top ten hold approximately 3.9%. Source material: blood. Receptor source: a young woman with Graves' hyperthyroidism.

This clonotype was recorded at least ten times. For the CDR3, the DNA is TGTGCCAGCAGTTTAAATAGGGGTCCTAACACAGATACGCAGTATTTT. It codes for CASSLNRGPNTDTQYF. The chain couples TRBV28 to TRBJ2-3; perhaps TRBD1 as D (5 bases). Germline V gives CDR1 MDHEN, CDR2 SYDVKM. The CDR3 is 16 residues long. Trimming cost V 2 bases and J 2 bases, with 14 bases left between them.

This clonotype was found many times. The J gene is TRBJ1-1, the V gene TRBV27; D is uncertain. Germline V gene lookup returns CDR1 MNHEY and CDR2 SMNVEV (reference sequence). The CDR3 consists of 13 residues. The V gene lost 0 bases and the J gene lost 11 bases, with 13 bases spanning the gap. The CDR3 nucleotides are TGTGCCAGCAGTTTATCACGTAGCCAAGCGGCTTTCTTT. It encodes CASSLSRSQAAFF.

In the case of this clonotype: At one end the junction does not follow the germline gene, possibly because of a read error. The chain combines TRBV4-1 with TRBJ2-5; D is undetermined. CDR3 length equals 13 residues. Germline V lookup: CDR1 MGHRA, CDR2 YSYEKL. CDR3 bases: TGCGCCAACAGCCGGGTCCATAGCGAGACCCAGTACTTC. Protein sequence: CANSRVHSETQYF.

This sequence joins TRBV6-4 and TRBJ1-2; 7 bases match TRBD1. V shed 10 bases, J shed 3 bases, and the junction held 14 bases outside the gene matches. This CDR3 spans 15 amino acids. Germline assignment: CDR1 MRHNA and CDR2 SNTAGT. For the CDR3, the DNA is TGTGCCATGGGAGATGAGGGGGCGCGGGACTATGGCTACACCTTC. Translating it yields CAMGDEGARDYGYTF.

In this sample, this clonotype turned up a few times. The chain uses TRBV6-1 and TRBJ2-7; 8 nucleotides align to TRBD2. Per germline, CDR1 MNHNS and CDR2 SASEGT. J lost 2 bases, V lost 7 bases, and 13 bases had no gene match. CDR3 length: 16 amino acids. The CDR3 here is CASTTTLAEGPYEQYF. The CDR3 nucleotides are TGTGCCAGCACCACAACACTAGCGGAGGGCCCCTACGAGCAGTACTTC.

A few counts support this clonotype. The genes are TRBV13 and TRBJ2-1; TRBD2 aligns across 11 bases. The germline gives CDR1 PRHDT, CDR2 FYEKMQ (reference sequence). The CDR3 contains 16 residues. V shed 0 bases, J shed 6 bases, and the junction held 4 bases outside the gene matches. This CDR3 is CASSLGSGLAVNEQFF. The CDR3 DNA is TGTGCCAGCAGCTTAGGTTCGGGACTAGCGGTCAATGAGCAGTTCTTC.

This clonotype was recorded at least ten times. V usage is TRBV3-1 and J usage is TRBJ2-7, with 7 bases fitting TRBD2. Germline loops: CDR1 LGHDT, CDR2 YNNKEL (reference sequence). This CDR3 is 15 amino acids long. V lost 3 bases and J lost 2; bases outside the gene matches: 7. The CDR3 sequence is CASSHPGGGTYEQYF. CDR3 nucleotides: TGTGCCAGCAGCCATCCGGGGGGAGGTACCTACGAGCAGTACTTC.

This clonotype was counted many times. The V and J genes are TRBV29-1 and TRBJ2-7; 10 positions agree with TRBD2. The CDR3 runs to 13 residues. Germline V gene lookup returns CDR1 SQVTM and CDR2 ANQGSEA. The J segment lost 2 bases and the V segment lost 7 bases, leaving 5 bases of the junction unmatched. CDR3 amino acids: CSGSSGRAYEQYF. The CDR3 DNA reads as TGCAGCGGGAGCAGCGGGAGGGCCTACGAGCAGTACTTC.

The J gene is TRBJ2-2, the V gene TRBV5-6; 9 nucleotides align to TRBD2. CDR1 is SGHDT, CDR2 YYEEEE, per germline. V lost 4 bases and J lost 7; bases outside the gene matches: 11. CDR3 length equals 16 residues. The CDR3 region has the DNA TGTGCCAGCAGCGCGGGGGGGAGCGGGAGAAGCGGGGAGCTGTTTTTT. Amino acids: CASSAGGSGRSGELFF. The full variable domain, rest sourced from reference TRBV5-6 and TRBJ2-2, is DAGVTQSPTHLIKTRGQQVTLRCSPKSGHDTVSWYQQALGQGPQFIFQYYEEEERQRGNFPDRFSGHQFPNYSSELNVNALLLGDSALYLCASSAGGSGRSGELFFGEGSRLTVL.

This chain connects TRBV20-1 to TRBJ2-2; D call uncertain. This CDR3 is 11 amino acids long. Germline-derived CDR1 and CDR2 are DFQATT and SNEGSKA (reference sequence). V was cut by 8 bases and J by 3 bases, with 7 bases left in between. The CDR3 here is CSLDHTGELFF. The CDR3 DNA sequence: TGCAGTCTAGATCACACCGGGGAGCTGTTTTTT.

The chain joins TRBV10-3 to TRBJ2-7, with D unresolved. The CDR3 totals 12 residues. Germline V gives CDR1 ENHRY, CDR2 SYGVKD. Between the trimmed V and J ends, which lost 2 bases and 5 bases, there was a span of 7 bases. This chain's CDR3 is CAISEGKNEQYF. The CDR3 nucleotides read TGTGCCATCAGTGAGGGAAAAAACGAGCAGTACTTC.

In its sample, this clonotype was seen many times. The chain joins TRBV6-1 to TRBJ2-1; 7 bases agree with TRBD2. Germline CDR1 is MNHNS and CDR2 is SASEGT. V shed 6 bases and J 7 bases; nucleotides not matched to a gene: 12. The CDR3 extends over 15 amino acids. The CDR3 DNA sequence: TGTGCCAGCAGGAGCGGGGTGACCCCCGGTAATGAGCAGTTCTTC. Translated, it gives CASRSGVTPGNEQFF.

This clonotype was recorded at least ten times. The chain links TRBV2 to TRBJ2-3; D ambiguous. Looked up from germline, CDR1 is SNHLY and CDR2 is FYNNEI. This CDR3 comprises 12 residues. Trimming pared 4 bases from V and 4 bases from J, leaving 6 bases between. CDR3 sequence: CASSGLPDTQYF. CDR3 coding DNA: TGTGCCAGCAGTGGTTTACCAGATACGCAGTATTTT.

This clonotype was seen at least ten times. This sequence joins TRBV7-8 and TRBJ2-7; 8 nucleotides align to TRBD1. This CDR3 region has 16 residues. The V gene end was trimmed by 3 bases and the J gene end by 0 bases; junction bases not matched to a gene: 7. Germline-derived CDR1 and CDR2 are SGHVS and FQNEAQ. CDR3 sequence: CASSFPGGTISYEQYF. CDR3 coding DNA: TGTGCCAGCAGCTTCCCAGGGGGCACTATCTCCTACGAGCAGTACTTC.

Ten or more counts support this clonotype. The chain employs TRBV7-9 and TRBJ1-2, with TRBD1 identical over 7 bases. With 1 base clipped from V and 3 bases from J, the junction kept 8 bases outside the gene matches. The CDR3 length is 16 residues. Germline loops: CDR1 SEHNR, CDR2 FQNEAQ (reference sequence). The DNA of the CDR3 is TGTGCCAGCAGCTTAGGAGTGTCGGGACAGTACTATGGCTACACCTTC. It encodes CASSLGVSGQYYGYTF. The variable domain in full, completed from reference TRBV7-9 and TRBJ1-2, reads DTGVSQNPRHKITKRGQNVTFRCDPISEHNRLYWYRQTLGQGPEFLTYFQNEAQLEKSRLLSDRFSAERPKGSFSTLEIQRTEQGDSAMYLCASSLGVSGQYYGYTFGSGTRLTVV.

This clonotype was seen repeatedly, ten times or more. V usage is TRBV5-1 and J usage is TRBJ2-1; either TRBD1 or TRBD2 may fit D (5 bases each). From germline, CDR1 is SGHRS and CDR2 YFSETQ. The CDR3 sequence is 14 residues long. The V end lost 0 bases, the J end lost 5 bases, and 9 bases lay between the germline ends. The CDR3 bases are TGCGCCAGCAGCTTGGCCATGGGGGACAATGAGCAGTTCTTC. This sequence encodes CASSLAMGDNEQFF.

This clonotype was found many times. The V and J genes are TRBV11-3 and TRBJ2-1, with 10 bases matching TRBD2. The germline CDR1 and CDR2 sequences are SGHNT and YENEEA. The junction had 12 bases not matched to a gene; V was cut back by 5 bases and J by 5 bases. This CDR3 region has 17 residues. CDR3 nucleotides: TGTGCCAGCAGCGCGACCCTGTCAGCGGGAGGGGACAATGAGCAGTTCTTC. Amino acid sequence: CASSATLSAGGDNEQFF.

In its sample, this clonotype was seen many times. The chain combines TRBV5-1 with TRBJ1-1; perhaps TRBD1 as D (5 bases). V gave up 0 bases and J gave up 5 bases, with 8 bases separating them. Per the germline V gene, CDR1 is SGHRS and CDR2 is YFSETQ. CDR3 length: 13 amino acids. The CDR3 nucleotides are TGCGCCAGCAGCTTGGGGGGGGAGACTGAAGCTTTCTTT. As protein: CASSLGGETEAFF.

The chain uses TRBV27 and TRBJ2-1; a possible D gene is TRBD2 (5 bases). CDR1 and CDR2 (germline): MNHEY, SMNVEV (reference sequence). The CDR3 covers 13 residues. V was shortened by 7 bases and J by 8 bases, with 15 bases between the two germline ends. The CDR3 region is CASTRELFDEQFF. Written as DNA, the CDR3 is TGTGCCAGCACTAGGGAGCTGTTCGATGAGCAGTTCTTC.

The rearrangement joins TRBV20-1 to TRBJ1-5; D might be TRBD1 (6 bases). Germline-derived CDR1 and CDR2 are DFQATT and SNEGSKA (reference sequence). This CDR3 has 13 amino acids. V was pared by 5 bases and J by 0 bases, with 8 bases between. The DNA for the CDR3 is TGCAGTGCTGACAGGCGTAGCAATCAGCCCCAGCATTTT. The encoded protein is CSADRRSNQPQHF.

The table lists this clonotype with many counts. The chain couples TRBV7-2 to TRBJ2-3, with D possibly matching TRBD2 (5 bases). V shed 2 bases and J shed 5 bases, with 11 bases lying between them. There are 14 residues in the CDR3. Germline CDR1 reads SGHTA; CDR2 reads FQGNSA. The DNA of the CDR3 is TGTGCCAGCAGCTTATTCGCGGCGGGAGATACGCAGTATTTT. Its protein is CASSLFAAGDTQYF.

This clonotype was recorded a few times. DNA of the CDR3: TGTGCCAGCAGCCGAGGGGGGACTAGCGGGGAAAGCTCCTACAATGAGCAGTTCTTC. Translation: CASSRGGTSGESSYNEQFF. The chain has TRBV11-3 and TRBJ2-1; 13 bases align to TRBD2. The CDR3 extends over 19 amino acids. V gave up 5 bases and J gave up 0 bases; unmatched junction bases: 10. CDR1 SGHNT and CDR2 YENEEA come from the germline V gene.

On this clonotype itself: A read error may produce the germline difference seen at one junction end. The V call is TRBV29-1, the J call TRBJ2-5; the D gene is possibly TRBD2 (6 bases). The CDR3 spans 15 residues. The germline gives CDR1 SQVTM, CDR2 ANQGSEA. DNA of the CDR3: TGCAGCGTTGAAGGCGGGGAGTGGGTTCGAGAGACCCGGTACTTC. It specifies CSVEGGEWVRETRYF.

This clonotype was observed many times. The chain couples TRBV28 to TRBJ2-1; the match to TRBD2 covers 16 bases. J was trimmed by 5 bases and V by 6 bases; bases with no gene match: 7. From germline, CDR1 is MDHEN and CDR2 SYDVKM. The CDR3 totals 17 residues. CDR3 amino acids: CASRPGLAGGRHNEQFF. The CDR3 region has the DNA TGTGCCAGCAGGCCGGGACTAGCGGGAGGGCGCCACAATGAGCAGTTCTTC.

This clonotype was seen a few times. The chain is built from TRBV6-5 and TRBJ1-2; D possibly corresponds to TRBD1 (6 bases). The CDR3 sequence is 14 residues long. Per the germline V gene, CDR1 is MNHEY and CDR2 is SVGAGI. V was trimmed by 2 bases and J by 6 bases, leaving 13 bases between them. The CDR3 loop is CASSYRGLRDGYTF. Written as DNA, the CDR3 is TGTGCCAGCAGTTACCGGGGGCTTCGGGATGGCTACACCTTC.

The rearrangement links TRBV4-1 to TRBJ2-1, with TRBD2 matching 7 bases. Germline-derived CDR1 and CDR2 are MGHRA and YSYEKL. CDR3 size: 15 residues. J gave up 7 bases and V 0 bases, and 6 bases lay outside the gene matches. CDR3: CASSQEWTSTNEQFF. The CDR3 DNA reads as TGCGCCAGCAGCCAAGAATGGACTAGTACAAATGAGCAGTTCTTC.

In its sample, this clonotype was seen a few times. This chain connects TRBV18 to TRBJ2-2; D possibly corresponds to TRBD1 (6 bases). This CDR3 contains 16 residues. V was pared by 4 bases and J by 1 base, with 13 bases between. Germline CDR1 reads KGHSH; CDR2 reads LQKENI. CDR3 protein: CASSLWDTQNTGELFF. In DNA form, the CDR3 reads TGTGCCAGCTCACTATGGGACACCCAGAACACCGGGGAGCTGTTTTTT.